This T cell receptor (beta chain) was captured in a study of blood T cell repertoires in COVID-19. Overall study context: The United States, Italy and Spain supplied acute and convalescent COVID-19 samples. T cells, B-cell-depleted T cells, or PBMCs supplied cDNA or gDNA.

Original processing methods: By means of reference gene primer amplification, nucleated cell counts were estimated. Sequencing was performed with immunoSEQ multiplex PCR; in TCRdb, only in-frame clones are kept and a portion is missing. V and J calls plus clone size are reproduced from that table; the DNA served to infer D and trimming. The data contain roughly 130,000 clones, under 90% of them singletons. There are 16 residues in the CDR3. Losses at the gene ends were 4 bases for V and 9 bases for J; bases not matched to a gene: 13. The germline V gene has CDR1 SGHNT and CDR2 YYREEE (reference sequence).

The sample was peripheral blood. The receptor's source is a woman in her seventies with acute or convalescent COVID-19. The chain combines TRBV5-4 with TRBJ1-6; the match to TRBD1 covers 7 bases. The CDR3 DNA follows: TGTGCCAGCAGCCCCGACAGGGCCCTCGATTTTTCACCCCTCCACTTT. This codes for CASSPDRALDFSPLHF.